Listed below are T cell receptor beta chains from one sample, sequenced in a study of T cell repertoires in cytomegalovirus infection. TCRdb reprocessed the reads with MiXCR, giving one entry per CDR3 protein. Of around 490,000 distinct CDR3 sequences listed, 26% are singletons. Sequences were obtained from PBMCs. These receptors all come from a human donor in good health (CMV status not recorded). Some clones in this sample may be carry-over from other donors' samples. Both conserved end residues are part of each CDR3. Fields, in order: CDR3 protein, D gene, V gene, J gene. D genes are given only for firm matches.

CASSPGGKGYNEQFF	.	TRBV18	TRBJ2-1
CASSRRGDRDNSPLHF	TRBD1	TRBV3-1	TRBJ1-6
CASSGRPRHEQETQYF	.	TRBV27	TRBJ2-5
CASHTSLGQFF	.	TRBV2	TRBJ2-1
CASSQDGAPGLHQPQHF	.	TRBV4-1	TRBJ1-5
CASSRGLAGVEQYF	TRBD2	TRBV7-2	TRBJ2-7
CSVEDLTLAKNIQYF	.	TRBV29-1	TRBJ2-4
CASAPGLAGDYEQYF	TRBD2	TRBV19	TRBJ2-7
CATQVRGLQETQYF	.	TRBV15	TRBJ2-5
CASSSAWEDTQYF	.	TRBV6-1	TRBJ2-3
CAIQFNSGDTGELFF	.	TRBV12-3/TRBV12-4	TRBJ2-2
CASSWGAGVNTEAFF	.	TRBV5-1	TRBJ1-1
CASSFLTRSTEAFF	.	TRBV5-6	TRBJ1-1
CASSLEFIGSNGYTF	.	TRBV7-2	TRBJ1-2
CASSLRAETYGYTF	.	TRBV28	TRBJ1-2